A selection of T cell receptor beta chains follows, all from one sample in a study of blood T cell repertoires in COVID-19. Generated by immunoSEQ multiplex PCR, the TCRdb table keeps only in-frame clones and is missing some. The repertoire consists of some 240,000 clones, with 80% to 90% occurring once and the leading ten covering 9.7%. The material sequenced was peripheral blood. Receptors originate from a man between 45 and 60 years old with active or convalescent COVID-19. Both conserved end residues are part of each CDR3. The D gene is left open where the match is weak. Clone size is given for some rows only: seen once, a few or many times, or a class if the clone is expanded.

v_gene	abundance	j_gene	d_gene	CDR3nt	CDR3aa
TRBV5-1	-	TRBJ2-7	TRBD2	TGCGCCAGCAGCTTCGCCCGGACTAGCGGGATCTACGAGCAGTACTTC	CASSFARTSGIYEQYF
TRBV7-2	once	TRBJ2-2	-	TGTGCCAGCAGCTTGACTAGTTTCTCCGGGGAGCTGTTTTTT	CASSLTSFSGELFF
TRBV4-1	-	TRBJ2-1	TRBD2	TGCGCCAGCAGCCTTAGACTAGCGGCTGTCAATGAGCAGTTCTTC	CASSLRLAAVNEQFF
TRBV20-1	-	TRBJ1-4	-	TGCAGTGCTAGTCCTGGACTGGCAACTAATGAAAAACTGTTTTTT	CSASPGLATNEKLFF
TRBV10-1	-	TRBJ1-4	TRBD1	TGCGCCAGCAGTGACAGGGGGCCTCCGTTTGAAAAACTGTTTTTT	CASSDRGPPFEKLFF
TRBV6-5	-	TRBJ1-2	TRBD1	TGTGCCAGCAGCTGGACAGGGAACTATGGCTACACCTTC	CASSWTGNYGYTF
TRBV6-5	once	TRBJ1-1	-	TGTGCCAGCAGTTACTCGACCGGGTACACTGAAGCTTTCTTT	CASSYSTGYTEAFF
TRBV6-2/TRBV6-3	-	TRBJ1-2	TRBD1	TGTGCCAGCAGTTATGGGACAGGGAACCGCGCTAACTATGGCTACACCTTC	CASSYGTGNRANYGYTF
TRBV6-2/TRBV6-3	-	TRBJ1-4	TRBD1	TGTGCCAGCAGTTACGACGGGACAGCAACTGAAAAACTGTTTTTT	CASSYDGTATEKLFF
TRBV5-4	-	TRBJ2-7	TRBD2	TGTGCCAGCAGCCGGACTAGCGGGTACGAGCAGTACTTC	CASSRTSGYEQYF
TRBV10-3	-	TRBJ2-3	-	TGTGCCATCTCCCTGGACTTAATCACAGATACGCAGTATTTT	CAISLDLITDTQYF
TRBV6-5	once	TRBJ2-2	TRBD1	TGTGCCAGCAGTCGACAGGGGAGTGGTACCGGGGAGCTGTTTTTT	CASSRQGSGTGELFF
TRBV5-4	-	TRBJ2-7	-	TGTGCCAGCAGCAGGGACTCGCCGGAGCAGTACTTC	CASSRDSPEQYF
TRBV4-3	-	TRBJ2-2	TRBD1	TGCGCCAGCAGCCAAGGGGTTACATTAGACAGGGGGCAGGGCACCGGGGAGCTGTTTTTT	CASSQGVTLDRGQGTGELFF
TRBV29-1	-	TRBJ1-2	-	TGCAGCGTTATGGGGCGGAGGGGAAACAACTATGGCTACACCTTC	CSVMGRRGNNYGYTF
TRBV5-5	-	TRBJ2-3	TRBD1	TGTGCCAGCAGCTTGTATAGGGGGCACACAGATACGCAGTATTTT	CASSLYRGHTDTQYF
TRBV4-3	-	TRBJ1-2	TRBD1	TGCGCCAGCAGCCAAGATGGACAGGGGGATGGCTACACCTTC	CASSQDGQGDGYTF
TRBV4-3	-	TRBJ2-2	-	TGCGCCAGCAGCCAGACGGTCGTCGGTGCGGCGAACACCGGGGAGCTGTTTTTT	CASSQTVVGAANTGELFF
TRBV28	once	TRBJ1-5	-	TGTGCCAGCAGTTTCTTTAGGGGCTATCAGCCCCAGCATTTT	CASSFFRGYQPQHF
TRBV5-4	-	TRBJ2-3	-	TGTGCCAGCAGCTTGTCTGGGGGGGCCGGGTTATGGAATACGCAGTATTTT	CASSLSGGAGLWNTQYF
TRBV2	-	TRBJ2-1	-	TGTGCCAGCAAGGCGGGGGCGTACAATGAGCAGTTCTTC	CASKAGAYNEQFF
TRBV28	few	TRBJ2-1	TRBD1	TGTGCCAGCAGTTTAGGGACAGGGGATACGGATGAGCAGTTCTTC	CASSLGTGDTDEQFF
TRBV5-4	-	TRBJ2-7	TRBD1	TGTGCCAGCAGCTTTAAGTCGGGACAGGGGTACGAGCAGTACTTC	CASSFKSGQGYEQYF